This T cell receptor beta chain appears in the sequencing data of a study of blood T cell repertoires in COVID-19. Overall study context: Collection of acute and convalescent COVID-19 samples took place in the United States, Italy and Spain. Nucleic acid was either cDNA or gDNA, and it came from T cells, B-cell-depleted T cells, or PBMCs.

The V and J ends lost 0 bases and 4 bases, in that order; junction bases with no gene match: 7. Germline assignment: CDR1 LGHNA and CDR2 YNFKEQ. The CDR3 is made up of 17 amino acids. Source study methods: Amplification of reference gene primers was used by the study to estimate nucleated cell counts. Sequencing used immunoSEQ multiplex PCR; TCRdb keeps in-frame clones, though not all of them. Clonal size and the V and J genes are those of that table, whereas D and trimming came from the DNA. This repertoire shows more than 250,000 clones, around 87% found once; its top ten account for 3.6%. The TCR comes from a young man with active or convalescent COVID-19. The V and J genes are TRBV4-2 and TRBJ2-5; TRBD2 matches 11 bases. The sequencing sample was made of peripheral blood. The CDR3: CASSQDLAGGRRETQYF. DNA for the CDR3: TGTGCCAGCAGCCAAGACCTAGCGGGGGGTAGACGAGAGACCCAGTACTTC.